The T cell receptor beta chain described here comes from a study of T cells expressing NK-cell markers. This CDR3 is 19 amino acids long. The germline gives CDR1 SNHLY, CDR2 FYNNEI. TCRdb reprocessed the 5' RACE reads, with one entry per CDR3 protein and no DNA. The listing contains around 550,000 distinct CDR3 sequences. Sequencing was carried out using blood T cells: a sorted CD56 or NKG2C T cell subset, CD4+ or CD8+ T cells, or bulk PBMC T cells (not recorded which). This receptor was taken from a young man in good health. This chain links TRBV2 with TRBJ2-1; the TRBD2 assignment by TCRdb is unverifiable without DNA. This CDR3 reads CASSEVDFFRVLAYNEQFF.